The 7 T cell receptor beta chains reported below all come from one sample, sequenced in a study of cytomegalovirus exposure and HLA in healthy donors (dated 2017 in TCRdb). The method was the immunoSEQ multiplex PCR assay. TCRdb took this table from immuneACCESS and kept in-frame rearrangements with V and J called. Such tables lack part of the clones; where checked against another copy, unresolved V genes explain under half of the gap, and the rest is unexplained. This sample is represented by 200,000 or so clones; roughly 80% of them were singletons. Of the sample, 5.5% to 7% is held by the ten largest clones. The sample was PBMCs. The receptors shown here come from a woman aged 18-30 years in good health and CMV-seronegative.

This clone has only one observation. The sample carries other DNA sequences with the same CDR3. CDR3 sequence (DNA): TGTGCCAGCTCACCACCGGGAAATTCCTACGAGCAGTACTTC. Its protein is CASSPPGNSYEQYF. The chain combines TRBV18 with TRBJ2-7; D is ambiguous. The germline V and J ends were trimmed by 0 bases and 1 base, with 7 bases remaining between them. The CDR3 has 14 residues. Germline loops: CDR1 KGHSH, CDR2 LQKENI.

The chain uses TRBV27 and TRBJ2-1; D is ambiguous. Germline-derived CDR1 and CDR2 are MNHEY and SMNVEV (reference sequence). Trimming took off 5 bases at V and 5 bases at J, with 19 bases between the two ends. The CDR3 extends over 16 amino acids. Here the CDR3 reads CASSQSSGWTDNEQFF. In nucleotides, the CDR3 is TGTGCCAGCAGTCAGTCCTCCGGTTGGACGGACAATGAGCAGTTCTTC.

DNA for the CDR3: TGTGCCAGCAAGGCTCAGAGAGAGAACACTGAAGCTTTCTTT. Protein product: CASKAQRENTEAFF. The V gene is TRBV6-6, the J gene TRBJ1-1, with unresolved D. Germline-derived CDR1 and CDR2 are MNHNY and SVGAGI (reference sequence). This CDR3 spans 14 amino acids. V gave up 7 bases and J gave up 1 base, with 13 bases separating them.

The chain uses TRBV5-4 and TRBJ2-7; D remains unclear. The CDR3 spans 17 residues. V gave up 0 bases and J gave up 0 bases, with 16 bases separating them. Per germline, CDR1 SGHNT and CDR2 YYREEE (reference sequence). In DNA, the CDR3 is TGTGCCAGCAGCTTGGAAGGGTTGGGCCGGTACTCCTACGAGCAGTACTTC. Protein product: CASSLEGLGRYSYEQYF.

The chain uses TRBV9 and TRBJ1-3; D is uncertain. This CDR3 has 14 residues. The V end was cut by 4 bases, the J end by 2 bases, with 10 bases between. CDR1 and CDR2 (germline): SGDLS, YYNGEE. The chain's CDR3 is CASSPGGTGNTIYF. The DNA for the CDR3 is TGTGCCAGCAGCCCAGGTGGTACTGGAAACACCATATATTTT.

V gene TRBV7-3 combines with J gene TRBJ1-5, with no clear D. CDR1 SGHTA and CDR2 FQGTGA come from the germline V gene. Trimming left V 2 bases short and J 3 bases short, with 5 bases between. The CDR3 totals 13 residues. As DNA, the CDR3 is TGTGCCAGCAGCTTAGGGCCCAATCAGCCCCAGCATTTT. This encodes CASSLGPNQPQHF.

J is TRBJ1-4 and V is TRBV5-1; D not certain. Germline V gives CDR1 SGHRS, CDR2 YFSETQ. The V end lost 2 bases, the J end lost 3 bases, and 8 bases lay between the germline ends. The CDR3 is 14 residues long. The CDR3 nucleotides are TGCGCCAGCAGCTTCGGAGGGCCTAATGAAAAACTGTTTTTT. Translated: CASSFGGPNEKLFF.